Given below is one TCR beta chain in context. Its antigen is unidentified. The sample originates from a study of blood T cells in healthy people across ages. Study-wide points: Per million T cells, TCR beta diversity dropped about linearly as age rose.

CDR1 is SGHDN and CDR2 is FVKESK in the germline V gene. The V and J ends lost 4 bases and 3 bases respectively, with 10 bases between them. This CDR3 has 13 residues. Together with a sample-barcoded 5' primer, a J-beta primer mix was included in a second PCR lasting about 6 to 11 cycles. Template switching added a 12-random-nucleotide identifier to every cDNA molecule. Via MiXCR, TCRdb re-called the 5' RACE reads, giving one row per CDR3 protein. The table has about 1.7 million distinct CDR3 sequences, approximately 30% seen once; the top ten hold less than 9.5%. This chain uses TRBV14 with TRBJ2-7; a possible D gene is TRBD2 (6 bases). This clonotype originated in a woman in her thirties in good health. Sequencing input: blood. CDR3 DNA: TGTGCCAGCAGCCCCCGCGGGGTCTACGAGCAGTACTTC. It translates to CASSPRGVYEQYF.